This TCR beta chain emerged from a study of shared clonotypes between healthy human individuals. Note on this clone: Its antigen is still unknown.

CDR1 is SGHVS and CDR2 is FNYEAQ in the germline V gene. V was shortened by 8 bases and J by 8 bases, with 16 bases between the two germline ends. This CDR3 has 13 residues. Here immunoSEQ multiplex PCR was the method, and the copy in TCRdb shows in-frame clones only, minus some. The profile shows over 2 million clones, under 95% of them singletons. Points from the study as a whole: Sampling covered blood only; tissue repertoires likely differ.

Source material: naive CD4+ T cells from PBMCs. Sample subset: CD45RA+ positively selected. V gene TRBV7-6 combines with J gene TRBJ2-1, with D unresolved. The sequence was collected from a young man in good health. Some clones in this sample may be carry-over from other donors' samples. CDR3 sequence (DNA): TGTGCCAGCCACGCCGTAGGTACAGATGAGCAGTTCTTC. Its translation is CASHAVGTDEQFF.